Shown below are 14 T cell receptor beta chains from a single sample sequenced in a study of regulatory T cells in long-lasting Graves disease (dated by TCRdb to 2020 to 2022). The meaning of the sample's time point label: newly diagnosed GD, antithyroid drugs for less than 3 months. For both TCR sequencing and RNA sequencing, RNA was extracted from PBMCs in TRIzol. Library method: multiplex PCR. Sequencing relied on an Illumina HiSeq 4000. To build TCR beta libraries, CDR3 regions were amplified by Arm-PCR using iRepertoire HTBI primers. TCRdb reanalyzed the raw reads on its own, using fastp at Q25 for trimming and MiXCR for clone calling, and kept in-frame beta chains. Every distinct CDR3 protein forms one entry, paired with its most common genes and DNA. The sample table records more than 300,000 distinct CDR3 sequences; 15% to 20% of these occur just once. Around 21% of the sample belongs to the ten largest clones.

In addition, the sample was reused for a study of T cells in Graves' hyperthyroidism and ophthalmopathy.

Material: peripheral blood mononuclear cells (PBMCs), obtained at new diagnosis, from a patient treated with antithyroid drugs. These receptors all come from a woman between 18 and 30 years old with Graves disease. Donor details come from another sample of the same person, matched by shared clones.

The chain has TRBV6-2 or TRBV6-3 and TRBJ1-3; maybe TRBD1 (5 bases). V dropped 2 bases and J dropped 0 bases, with 23 bases sitting between them. The germline V gene encodes CDR1 MNHEY and CDR2 SVGEGT. The CDR3 has 20 amino acids. CDR3 region: CASSYLGVRTHRLSGNTIYF. In DNA form, the CDR3 reads TGTGCCAGCAGTTACCTAGGGGTGCGGACCCACCGTCTCTCTGGAAACACCATATATTTT.

This clonotype has ten or more counts. The gene calls are TRBV7-3 and TRBJ2-6, with a tentative D call TRBD2 (7 bases). The V end lost 4 bases, the J end lost 4 bases, and 11 bases lay between the germline ends. CDR3 length: 15 amino acids. CDR1 and CDR2 (germline): SGHTA, FQGTGA. CDR3 sequence reads: CASSYAGAGANVLTF. The CDR3 nucleotides are TGTGCCAGCAGCTATGCGGGGGCCGGGGCCAACGTCCTGACTTTC.

There are many counts of this clonotype. The chain links TRBV10-1 to TRBJ1-1; D is ambiguous. Germline V gives CDR1 WNHNN, CDR2 SYGVQD (reference sequence). V was shortened by 8 bases and J by 0 bases, with 10 bases between the two germline ends. This CDR3 comprises 13 residues. CDR3 bases: TGCGCCAGCCGTGCTGCCGTGAACACTGAAGCTTTCTTT. It specifies CASRAAVNTEAFF.

The table lists this clonotype with a few counts. The chain combines TRBV12-5 with TRBJ2-1; 8 nucleotides line up with TRBD2. This CDR3 spans 18 amino acids. Looked up from germline, CDR1 is LGHNT and CDR2 is FRNRAP. J was trimmed by 0 bases and V by 1 base; bases with no gene match: 8. The CDR3 region is CASGLGPPAGGSYNEQFF. In DNA form, the CDR3 reads TGTGCTAGTGGTTTGGGGCCCCCCGCGGGGGGCTCCTACAATGAGCAGTTCTTC.

In this sample, this clonotype turned up many times. The V call is TRBV5-1, the J call TRBJ1-6; 9 bases agree with TRBD1. Germline CDR1 SGHRS, CDR2 YFSETQ. J was trimmed by 10 bases and V by 3 bases; bases with no gene match: 8. The CDR3 extends over 15 amino acids. The CDR3 protein is CASSSGTGRDSPLHF. The DNA of the CDR3 is TGCGCCAGCAGCTCGGGGACAGGGCGGGACTCACCCCTCCACTTT. Full variable domain (rest looked up from reference TRBV5-1 and TRBJ1-6): KAGVTQTPRYLIKTRGQQVTLSCSPISGHRSVSWYQQTPGQGLQFLFEYFSETQRNKGNFPGRFSGRQFSNSRSEMNVSTLELGDSALYLCASSSGTGRDSPLHFGNGTRLTVT.

This rearrangement joins TRBV10-2 to TRBJ1-1; TRBD1 matches 7 bases. CDR1 and CDR2 from the germline V gene are WSHSY and SAAADI. The CDR3 runs 13 residues. The ends lost 3 bases at V and 6 bases at J; junction bases unmatched: 4. This CDR3 reads CASSDGGGAEAFF. For the CDR3, the DNA is TGCGCCAGCAGTGATGGAGGGGGCGCTGAAGCTTTCTTT.

This clonotype has just a few counts. This chain connects TRBV6-5 to TRBJ2-3, with D perhaps matching TRBD2 (7 bases). The CDR3 is made up of 15 amino acids. V was pared by 2 bases and J by 5 bases, with 14 bases between. CDR1 and CDR2 (germline): MNHEY, SVGAGI. The CDR3 DNA reads as TGTGCCAGCAGTTACATTCGGGGGGCAATAGATACGCAGTATTTT. Encoded protein: CASSYIRGAIDTQYF.

V and J are TRBV29-1 and TRBJ2-7, with a possible D match to TRBD2 (5 bases). This CDR3 comprises 13 residues. Germline values: CDR1 SQVTM, CDR2 ANQGSEA. The V gene lost 7 bases and the J gene lost 3 bases, with 16 bases spanning the gap. CDR3 nucleotide sequence: TGCAGCGCGGCGGTCAAGAGCGGCTACGAGCAGTACTTC. Translating gives CSAAVKSGYEQYF.

The chain is built from TRBV5-1 and TRBJ2-1; 9 positions agree with TRBD1. Germline CDR1 is SGHRS and CDR2 is YFSETQ. The CDR3 is 15 residues long. V trimming: 2 bases; J trimming: 6 bases; junction bases outside the gene matches: 6. This chain's CDR3 is CASSFRQGVGNEQFF. The DNA of the CDR3 is TGCGCCAGCAGCTTTCGACAGGGGGTAGGCAATGAGCAGTTCTTC.

This sequence joins TRBV6-1 and TRBJ2-6, with D maybe TRBD1 (5 bases). The CDR3 contains 19 residues. CDR1 is MNHNS, CDR2 SASEGT, per germline. Trimming shortened V by 10 bases and J by 0 bases, and 25 bases separated the two germline ends. The CDR3 sequence: CAIHGARESRNSGANVLTF. The CDR3, as DNA: TGTGCCATCCATGGGGCTAGGGAATCACGTAACTCTGGGGCCAACGTCCTGACTTTC.

The chain carries TRBV14 and TRBJ1-2; 8 positions match TRBD1. The CDR3 loop spans 14 amino acids. Germline assignment: CDR1 SGHDN and CDR2 FVKESK. V was pared by 3 bases and J by 4 bases, with 4 bases of the junction left unmatched. The CDR3 sequence is CASSHWGQAYGYTF. The CDR3 bases are TGTGCCAGCAGCCATTGGGGACAGGCCTATGGCTACACCTTC.

The CDR3 spells CASRSPGQGFTGANVLTF. The CDR3 DNA follows: TGCGCCAGCAGGTCCCCAGGACAGGGCTTCACTGGGGCCAACGTCCTGACTTTC. The rearrangement joins TRBV5-1 to TRBJ2-6; 8 bases align to TRBD1. The germline gives CDR1 SGHRS, CDR2 YFSETQ. The trim removed 5 bases at V and 2 bases at J, leaving 12 bases unmatched. CDR3 size: 18 residues.

In its sample, this clonotype was seen a few times. The chain couples TRBV27 to TRBJ2-4; 10 nucleotides line up with TRBD2. J gave up 0 bases and V 5 bases, and 16 bases lay outside the gene matches. In germline, CDR1 is MNHEY, CDR2 SMNVEV (reference sequence). CDR3 length: 20 residues. The CDR3 region has the DNA TGTGCCAGCAGTATACCGGGACTAGCGACGCTCAGGATAGCCAAAAACATTCAGTACTTC. Translating it yields CASSIPGLATLRIAKNIQYF.

The chain combines TRBV20-1 with TRBJ2-1; possible D gene TRBD1, 6 bases. V was shortened by 3 bases and J by 7 bases, with 16 bases between the two germline ends. CDR1 and CDR2 from the germline V gene are DFQATT and SNEGSKA (reference sequence). The CDR3 has 14 residues. The CDR3 bases are TGCAGTGCTAGGTCTGGGACATGGAAAAATGAGCAGTTCTTC. Its protein product is CSARSGTWKNEQFF.